This T cell receptor (beta chain) was profiled in a study of T cell clones after liver transplantation. Sequencing was performed with immunoSEQ multiplex PCR; in TCRdb, only in-frame clones are kept and a portion is missing. The data contain 70,000 to 80,000 clones, roughly nine tenths of them singletons. As regards this clone: Its cognate antigen is unknown.

V was trimmed by 4 bases and J by 3 bases, leaving 21 bases between them. This CDR3 is built from 17 residues. CDR1 and CDR2 (germline): SGHRS, YFSETQ. Whole-study results and caveats: The donor-reactive repertoire was only partly measurable in a couple of subjects, lacking donor cells.

The V gene is TRBV5-1, the J gene TRBJ2-3; D gene ambiguous. Specimen: CD4+ T cells from blood, collected before liver transplant. This TCR was recovered from a human donor who received a liver transplant. The CDR3 coding sequence is TGCGCCAGCAGCGCGCAAACGCGGCTAGATGGAACAGATACGCAGTATTTT. It encodes CASSAQTRLDGTDTQYF.